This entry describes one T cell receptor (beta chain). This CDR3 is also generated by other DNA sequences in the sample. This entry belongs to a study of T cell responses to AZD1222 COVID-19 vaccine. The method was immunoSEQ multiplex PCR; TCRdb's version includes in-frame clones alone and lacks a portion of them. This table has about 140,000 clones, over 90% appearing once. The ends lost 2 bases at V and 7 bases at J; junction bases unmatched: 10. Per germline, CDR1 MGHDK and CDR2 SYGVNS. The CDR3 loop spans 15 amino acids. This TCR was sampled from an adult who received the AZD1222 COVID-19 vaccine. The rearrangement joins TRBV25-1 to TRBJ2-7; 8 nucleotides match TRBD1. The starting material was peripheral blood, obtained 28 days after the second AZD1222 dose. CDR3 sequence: CASSEQGAAGGEQYF. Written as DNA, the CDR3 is TGTGCCAGCAGTGAACAGGGGGCTGCCGGTGGGGAGCAGTACTTC.